This T cell receptor beta chain was found in a study of HIV-infected patients and healthy controls. Findings of the study overall: HLA types of the donors remained undetermined.

All unsorted peripheral T cells were captured because whole blood was used without fractionation. 450 to 600 ng RNA was reverse transcribed with alpha and beta constant-region primers. Alpha and beta chain libraries were made separately by chain-specific third strand synthesis with multiplexing indices. TCRdb reprocessed the 5' RACE reads with MiXCR, giving one entry per CDR3 protein. The sample comprises roughly 18,000 distinct CDR3 sequences, about 9.4% of which are singletons, and around 6.5% rests with the top ten. In this sample, this clonotype turned up many times. Antigen specificity is unknown. The CDR3 runs to 12 residues. Germline values: CDR1 DFQATT, CDR2 SNEGSKA (reference sequence). V was shortened by 0 bases and J by 6 bases, with 6 bases between the two germline ends.

This receptor was taken from an adult in good health. Specimen: blood. V usage is TRBV20-1 and J usage is TRBJ2-1, with D hard to call. In nucleotides, the CDR3 is TGCAGTGCTAGAGACTGGGGCAATGAGCAGTTCTTC. It translates to CSARDWGNEQFF.